Listed here are 2 T cell receptor beta chains from one sample, sequenced in a study of T cell repertoires in cytomegalovirus infection. TCRdb called the reads again in MiXCR, with one record for every CDR3 protein. Of 600,000 to 700,000 distinct CDR3 sequences listed, roughly 33% were seen once; the top ten hold roughly 18%. No antigen is known for these receptors. The material was cultured PBMCs, obtained from culture after CMV antigen stimulation. The receptors were gathered from a human donor in good health (CMV status not recorded). Some clones in this sample may be carry-over from other donors' samples.

The chain joins TRBV7-9 to TRBJ1-4, with a possible D match to TRBD1 (5 bases). The CDR3 spans 14 residues. Germline assignment: CDR1 SEHNR and CDR2 FQNEAQ (reference sequence). Trimming cost V 0 bases and J 7 bases, with 9 bases left between them. CDR3 in DNA: TGTGCCAGCAGCTTAGCAGGGGCAGGTGAAAAACTGTTTTTT. Its translation is CASSLAGAGEKLFF. The full variable domain, in which reference TRBV7-9 and TRBJ1-4 provide the parts outside the CDR3, is DTGVSQNPRHKITKRGQNVTFRCDPISEHNRLYWYRQTLGQGPEFLTYFQNEAQLEKSRLLSDRFSAERPKGSFSTLEIQRTEQGDSAMYLCASSLAGAGEKLFFGSGTQLSVL.

The rearrangement joins TRBV11-2 to TRBJ1-4, with D maybe TRBD1 (6 bases). Germline V CDR1 and CDR2: SGHAT, FQNNGV. This CDR3 is built from 15 residues. V dropped 1 base and J dropped 6 bases, with 12 bases sitting between them. CDR3 sequence (DNA): TGTGCCAGCAGCTTAGCACGGGGGCAAGATGAAAAACTGTTTTTT. Protein product: CASSLARGQDEKLFF.